These 11 T cell receptor beta chains share one sample of origin, sequenced in a study of Tregs in tolerant kidney transplant recipients. These receptors have no known antigen. CFSE-labeled recipient PBMCs were cultured less than 7 days with irradiated graft donor PBMCs, then FACS-sorted. The repertoire was sequenced with immunoSEQ multiplex PCR; TCRdb's copy has only in-frame clones and lacks some. The data show fewer than 20,000 clones, more than 50% seen once. The specimen comprised CD4+ T cells from blood cultured with allogeneic cells, sampled before the transplant. These receptors originate from a human patient who received a combined kidney and bone marrow transplant.

In DNA, the CDR3 is TGTGCCAGCAGTGGGGACCACAGGGTTCAGCCCCAGCATTTT. This codes for CASSGDHRVQPQHF. The V gene is TRBV2, the J gene TRBJ1-5; perhaps TRBD1 as D (6 bases). V shed 4 bases and J shed 6 bases, with 13 bases lying between them. The CDR3 length is 14 residues. CDR1 and CDR2 from the germline V gene are SNHLY and FYNNEI.

This sequence joins TRBV11-2 and TRBJ1-4; tentative D call: TRBD1 (6 bases). CDR1 SGHAT and CDR2 FQNNGV come from the germline V gene. This CDR3 spans 16 amino acids. V was shortened by 5 bases and J by 0 bases, with 13 bases between the two germline ends. The CDR3 nucleotides read TGTGCCAGCAGCCCCGACAGGTTCGCAACTAATGAAAAACTGTTTTTT. Encoded protein: CASSPDRFATNEKLFF.

The rearrangement joins TRBV14 to TRBJ2-3; 9 nucleotides agree with TRBD1. The V gene's germline CDR1 is SGHDN and CDR2 FVKESK. The V and J ends lost 2 bases and 4 bases, in that order; junction bases with no gene match: 1. There are 14 residues in the CDR3. DNA for the CDR3: TGTGCCAGCAGCCAAAACAGGGGGCCAGATACGCAGTATTTT. This encodes CASSQNRGPDTQYF.

This clone was observed a few times. This chain connects TRBV19 to TRBJ1-1, with D unresolved. CDR3 size: 15 residues. The germline CDR1 and CDR2 sequences are LNHDA and SQIVND (reference sequence). V was clipped by 4 bases and J by 7 bases, with 19 bases between them. The CDR3 DNA reads TGTGCCAGTAGTACCCGTCATCAAGGAGGATTTGAAGCTTTCTTT. Translated: CASSTRHQGGFEAFF.

On this clone itself: One end of the junction does not line up with germline, which may come from a read error. The genes are TRBV5-1 and TRBJ2-7; TRBD2 aligns across 9 bases. CDR1 SGHRS and CDR2 YFSETQ come from the germline V gene. CDR3 size: 14 residues. CDR3 coding DNA: TGTGCCAGCAGCTCTAGCGGGGTCCCCTACGAGCAGTACTTC. Translating it yields CASSSSGVPYEQYF.

The genes are TRBV27 and TRBJ2-7, with 8 bases identical to TRBD1. Germline V gene sequence: CDR1 MNHEY, CDR2 SMNVEV (reference sequence). The CDR3 totals 19 residues. V trimming: 2 bases; J trimming: 2 bases; junction bases outside the gene matches: 17. The CDR3 reads CASSLRSRRGRIRAYEQYF. The DNA for the CDR3 is TGTGCCAGCAGTTTACGCTCTCGCAGGGGGCGCATCCGGGCCTACGAGCAGTACTTC.

This clone appeared once. V and J are TRBV7-8 and TRBJ2-5; tentatively, D is TRBD2 (6 bases). Trimming removed 5 bases from V and 9 bases from J, with 16 bases in between. The length of the CDR3 is 13 residues. The germline V gene has CDR1 SGHVS and CDR2 FQNEAQ. CDR3 in DNA: TGTGCCAGCAGCCGGACGGTTAGGAGGGCCCAGTACTTC. Its translation: CASSRTVRRAQYF.

This clone was recorded a few times. V and J are TRBV6-1 and TRBJ1-3; D ambiguous. The ends were cut back, 6 bases at V and 1 base at J, with 10 bases in the middle. CDR1 is MNHNS and CDR2 is SASEGT in the germline V gene. There are 14 residues in the CDR3. CDR3 loop: CASSQRGSGNTIYF. The CDR3 bases are TGTGCCAGCAGCCAACGGGGATCTGGAAACACCATATATTTT.

The rearrangement links TRBV18 to TRBJ2-3; 8 positions match TRBD2. CDR3 length equals 17 residues. Germline V gives CDR1 KGHSH, CDR2 LQKENI. With V trimmed by 1 base and J by 2 bases, 8 bases remained unmatched. The CDR3 sequence is CASSPLLPRGDTDTQYF. Here the CDR3 DNA reads TGTGCCAGCTCACCACTCCTGCCGCGGGGGGACACAGATACGCAGTATTTT.

The chain is built from TRBV5-8 and TRBJ2-5; 14 bases are a match to TRBD2. The CDR3 spans 17 residues. V lost 4 bases and J lost 5; bases outside the gene matches: 10. Germline V gives CDR1 SGHTS, CDR2 YDEGEE. CDR3 sequence: CASSPLGLAGVLETQYF. The DNA for the CDR3 is TGTGCCAGCAGCCCATTGGGACTAGCGGGAGTATTGGAGACCCAGTACTTC.

The gene calls are TRBV21-1 and TRBJ1-2; the D call of TRBD1 is as the table states it, not checked on the DNA. TRBV21-1 is marked as a pseudogene. The CDR3 runs to 20 residues. CDR3 loop: CASSKDSGRQGEKVLGGYTF. The DNA of the CDR3 is TGTGCCAGCAGCAAAGATAGTGGAAGGCAGGGGGAAAAGGTATTGGGTGGCTACACCTTC.